The T cell receptor beta chain described here comes from a study of metastatic and nonmetastatic thyroid tumors. Across the study: Comparison of repertoires was carried out across blood and tumor or nodule tissue from malignant and benign thyroid patients. Overall study results and limits: Reported TCR beta diversity, measured in blood and tumor, was significantly higher for malignant thyroid tumors than for benign nodules.

Germline CDR1 reads KGHSH; CDR2 reads LQKENI. This CDR3 spans 16 amino acids. The V segment lost 4 bases and the J segment 7 bases; nucleotides outside the gene matches: 7. At least ten counts were recorded for this clone. Its antigen remains unidentified. No patient had received any treatment before thyroid surgery. Per the original data handling: Construction of a distant-metastasis classifier for papillary thyroid cancer relied on CDR3 differences across clinicopathological groups. TCRdb reprocessed the PCR reads via MiXCR. TCRdb, not the authors, supplied the V and J calls. The repertoire holds 30,000 to 35,000 clones, with around 23% as singletons.

The chain has TRBV18 and TRBJ2-1; 13 bases are a match to TRBD2. This TCR was sampled from a male donor with papillary thyroid cancer or a benign thyroid nodule (not recorded which). Some clones in this sample may be carry-over from other donors' samples. The sample taken for sequencing was tumor tissue. DNA for the CDR3: TGTGCCAGCTCACTTGGACTAGCGGGAGAGGGGAATGAGCAGTTCTTC. This encodes CASSLGLAGEGNEQFF. Variable domain in full (rest from reference TRBV18 and TRBJ2-1): NAGVMQNPRHLVRRRGQEARLRCSPMKGHSHVYWYRQLPEEGLKFMVYLQKENIIDESGMPKERFSAEFPKEGPSILRIQQVVRGDSAAYFCASSLGLAGEGNEQFFGPGTRLTVL.